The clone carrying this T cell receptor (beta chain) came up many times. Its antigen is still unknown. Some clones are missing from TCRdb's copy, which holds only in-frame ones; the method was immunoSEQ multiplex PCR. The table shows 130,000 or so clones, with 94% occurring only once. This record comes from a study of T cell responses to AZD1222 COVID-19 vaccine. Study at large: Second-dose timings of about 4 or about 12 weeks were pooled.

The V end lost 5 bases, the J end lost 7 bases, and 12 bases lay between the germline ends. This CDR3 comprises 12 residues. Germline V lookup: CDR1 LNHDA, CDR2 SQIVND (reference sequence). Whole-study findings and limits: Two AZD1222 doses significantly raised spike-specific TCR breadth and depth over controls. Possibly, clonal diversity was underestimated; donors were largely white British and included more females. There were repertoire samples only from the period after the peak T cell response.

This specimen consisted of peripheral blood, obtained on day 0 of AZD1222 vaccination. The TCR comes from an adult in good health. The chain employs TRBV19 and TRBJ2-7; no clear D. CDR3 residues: CASSLAMGEQYF. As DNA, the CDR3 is TGTGCCAGTAGTCTCGCGATGGGGGAGCAGTACTTC.